The text below deals with one TCR beta chain. Antigen unknown. The CDR3 spans 15 residues. Germline lookup yields CDR1 SGHAT and CDR2 FQNNGV. Following a re-call of the 5' RACE reads, TCRdb has one entry per CDR3 protein and lacks DNA. The sample holds about 450,000 distinct CDR3 sequences. The data were taken from a study of monozygotic twins with inflammatory bowel disease. Study results and limitations: IBD-affected twins scored below their healthy co-twins in TCRbeta diversity (inverse Simpson). IBD patients exhibited fewer clonotypes shared with other individuals than healthy twins, particularly with disease activity.

Sequencing was carried out using blood. This chain uses TRBV11-2 with TRBJ2-1; TCRdb's assignment of TRBD2 cannot be checked, as there is no DNA. This TCR was sampled from a human donor with ulcerative colitis or Crohn's disease, or a healthy co-twin of an affected twin (not recorded which). CDR3 loop: CASSSGTSAYNEQFF.